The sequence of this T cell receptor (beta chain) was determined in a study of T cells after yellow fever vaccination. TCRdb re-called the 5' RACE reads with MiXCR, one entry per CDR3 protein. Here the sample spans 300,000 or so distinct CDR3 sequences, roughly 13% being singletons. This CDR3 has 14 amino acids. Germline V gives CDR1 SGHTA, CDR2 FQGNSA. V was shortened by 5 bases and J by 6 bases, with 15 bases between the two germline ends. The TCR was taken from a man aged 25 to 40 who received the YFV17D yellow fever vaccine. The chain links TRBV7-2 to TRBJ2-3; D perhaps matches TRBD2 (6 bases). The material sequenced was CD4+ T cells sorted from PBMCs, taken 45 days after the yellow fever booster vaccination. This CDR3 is CASSTGTYKDTQYF. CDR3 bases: TGTGCCAGCAGCACCGGGACTTATAAGGATACGCAGTATTTT.